A selection of T cell receptor beta chains follows, all from one sample in a study of identical twins. TCRdb re-called the 5' RACE reads with MiXCR, one entry per CDR3 protein. There are hundreds of thousands of distinct CDR3 sequences in the sample; approximately 22% occur only once, and roughly 4.3% lies in the top ten. The same sample was also studied in work on T cells expressing NK-cell markers.

The sample consisted of PBMCs. All receptors derive from a woman aged 18-29 years in good health. Each CDR3 is given with its conserved first and last residue. Each record gives: J gene, D gene, clone size, V gene, CDR3 protein, CDR3 DNA. A D gene is named only where the DNA matches it firmly. Some rows mark clone size as missing; the rest say once, few, many or name a class of expanded clone.

J gene: TRBJ2-1
D gene: TRBD2
clone size: few
V gene: TRBV24-1
CDR3 protein: CATSDSRGSGDEQFF
CDR3 DNA: TGTGCCACCAGTGATTCCCGGGGTAGCGGGGATGAGCAGTTCTTC

J gene: TRBJ2-7
D gene: TRBD2
clone size: .
V gene: TRBV12-3/TRBV12-4
CDR3 protein: CASSLSGGSSYEQCF
CDR3 DNA: TGTGCCAGCAGTTTGAGCGGGGGGAGCTCCTACGAGCAGTGCTTC

J gene: TRBJ1-2
D gene: .
clone size: many
V gene: TRBV29-1
CDR3 protein: CSVGGGGVYGYTF
CDR3 DNA: TGCAGCGTTGGAGGTGGGGGAGTCTATGGCTACACCTTC

J gene: TRBJ2-1
D gene: .
clone size: .
V gene: TRBV20-1
CDR3 protein: CSATQGEQFF
CDR3 DNA: TGCAGTGCCACTCAGGGAGAGCAGTTCTTC

J gene: TRBJ2-6
D gene: .
clone size: .
V gene: TRBV5-6
CDR3 protein: CASNFGLLHPGANVLTF
CDR3 DNA: TGTGCCAGCAACTTCGGACTTCTACATCCTGGGGCCAACGTCCTGACTTTC

J gene: TRBJ2-7
D gene: TRBD2
clone size: once
V gene: TRBV12-5
CDR3 protein: CASGLSGTRNYEQYF
CDR3 DNA: TGTGCTAGTGGTTTGTCCGGGACTAGGAACTACGAGCAGTACTTC

J gene: TRBJ2-7
D gene: .
clone size: .
V gene: TRBV5-5
CDR3 protein: CASSLRDATYEQYF
CDR3 DNA: TGTGCCAGCAGCTTGCGGGACGCAACCTACGAGCAGTACTTC

J gene: TRBJ2-4
D gene: .
clone size: .
V gene: TRBV12-3/TRBV12-4
CDR3 protein: CASSLEGNNIQYF
CDR3 DNA: TGTGCCAGCAGTTTAGAGGGGAATAACATTCAGTACTTC

J gene: TRBJ1-1
D gene: .
clone size: few
V gene: TRBV4-3
CDR3 protein: CASSQRRGRQLTEAFF
CDR3 DNA: TGCGCCAGCAGCCAACGCCGGGGGCGGCAGTTAACTGAAGCTTTCTTT

J gene: TRBJ2-3
D gene: TRBD2
clone size: many
V gene: TRBV10-3
CDR3 protein: CATSSGTDTQYF
CDR3 DNA: TGTGCCACATCTAGCGGAACAGATACGCAGTATTTT

J gene: TRBJ2-1
D gene: TRBD1
clone size: .
V gene: TRBV12-3/TRBV12-4
CDR3 protein: CASSTTTGDSYNEQFF
CDR3 DNA: TGTGCCAGCAGTACGACTACAGGGGATTCATACAATGAGCAGTTCTTC

J gene: TRBJ2-1
D gene: .
clone size: .
V gene: TRBV7-2
CDR3 protein: CATGDRNTFNEQFF
CDR3 DNA: TGTGCCACCGGTGACAGGAATACATTCAATGAGCAGTTCTTC

J gene: TRBJ1-2
D gene: .
clone size: few
V gene: TRBV6-1
CDR3 protein: CASTMRKSNYGYTF
CDR3 DNA: TGTGCCAGCACTATGCGAAAATCTAACTATGGCTACACCTTC

J gene: TRBJ2-1
D gene: TRBD2
clone size: .
V gene: TRBV20-1
CDR3 protein: CSYGTSGNEQFF
CDR3 DNA: TGCAGTTACGGGACTAGCGGTAATGAGCAGTTCTTC

J gene: TRBJ2-3
D gene: TRBD2
clone size: .
V gene: TRBV28
CDR3 protein: CASTPRGLAGAPDTQYF
CDR3 DNA: TGTGCCAGCACCCCACGGGGGCTAGCGGGCGCCCCAGATACGCAGTATTTT

J gene: TRBJ2-7
D gene: .
clone size: few
V gene: TRBV29-1
CDR3 protein: CSVELAGRMGREQYF
CDR3 DNA: TGCAGCGTTGAACTTGCGGGACGTATGGGACGCGAGCAGTACTTC

J gene: TRBJ1-1
D gene: .
clone size: .
V gene: TRBV29-1
CDR3 protein: CSVEDWGASTEAFF
CDR3 DNA: TGCAGCGTTGAAGACTGGGGGGCATCCACTGAAGCTTTCTTT

J gene: TRBJ1-1
D gene: .
clone size: many
V gene: TRBV29-1
CDR3 protein: CSSRGGGTLNTEAFF
CDR3 DNA: TGCAGCTCGCGAGGGGGGGGCACCTTGAACACTGAAGCTTTCTTT

J gene: TRBJ2-2
D gene: .
clone size: .
V gene: TRBV12-3/TRBV12-4
CDR3 protein: CASSPAQGGTTGELFF
CDR3 DNA: TGTGCCAGCAGCCCCGCCCAGGGAGGAACCACCGGGGAGCTGTTTTTT

J gene: TRBJ2-4
D gene: .
clone size: .
V gene: TRBV20-1
CDR3 protein: CSARDGGDAKNIQYF
CDR3 DNA: TGCAGTGCTAGAGATGGGGGTGATGCCAAAAACATTCAGTACTTC

J gene: TRBJ2-5
D gene: TRBD1
clone size: once
V gene: TRBV4-1
CDR3 protein: CASSSMTGSPPETQYF
CDR3 DNA: TGCGCCAGCAGCTCGATGACAGGGTCCCCTCCAGAGACCCAGTACTTC

J gene: TRBJ1-1
D gene: .
clone size: .
V gene: TRBV20-1
CDR3 protein: CSARGGHVNTEAFF
CDR3 DNA: TGCAGTGCTAGGGGGGGACATGTGAACACTGAAGCTTTCTTT

J gene: TRBJ2-7
D gene: TRBD2
clone size: many
V gene: TRBV11-2
CDR3 protein: CASIIGLAGAYEQYF
CDR3 DNA: TGTGCCAGCATCATCGGACTAGCGGGAGCCTACGAGCAGTACTTC